Below, 16 T cell receptor beta chains from the same sample are listed, as sequenced in a study of blood T cell repertoires in COVID-19. This table comes from immunoSEQ multiplex PCR, and its TCRdb copy is limited to in-frame clones, with some not included. The sample lists 150,000 to 200,000 clones, approximately 85% seen once, with over 9.5% in the top ten. Source material: peripheral blood. These receptors originate from a human donor with active or convalescent COVID-19. The donor label of this sample is uncertain.

This clone was observed a single time. V usage is TRBV29-1 and J usage is TRBJ2-3; tentatively, D is TRBD2 (6 bases). The V gene's germline CDR1 is SQVTM and CDR2 ANQGSEA. Trimming stripped 1 base from V and 11 bases from J, with 19 bases between. CDR3 size: 14 residues. CDR3 sequence (DNA): TGCAGCGTTGAAGCCGGACTGGGGGGACTGGTGCAGTATTTT. It codes for CSVEAGLGGLVQYF.

This chain joins TRBV2 and TRBJ2-3, with a weak D call TRBD2 (6 bases). The V gene's germline CDR1 is SNHLY and CDR2 FYNNEI. Trimming removed 6 bases at V and 2 bases at J, with 18 bases between. This CDR3 contains 16 residues. CDR3 amino acids: CASSVISGEITDTQYF. CDR3 nucleotides: TGTGCCAGCAGCGTCATCTCGGGGGAGATCACAGATACGCAGTATTTT.

The chain couples TRBV11-2 to TRBJ2-2, with 8 bases that match TRBD2. The CDR3 has 15 residues. Germline lookup yields CDR1 SGHAT and CDR2 FQNNGV. Trimming removed 3 bases from V and 5 bases from J; junction bases left unmatched: 5. In DNA, the CDR3 is TGTGCCAGCAGCTTCGCTAGCGGGCGGACCGGGGAGCTGTTTTTT. Translating it yields CASSFASGRTGELFF.

The rearrangement uses TRBV3-1 (or the pseudogene TRBV3-2) and TRBJ2-6, with D possibly TRBD2 on 7 matching bases. Germline CDR1 and CDR2: LGHDT and YNNKEL (reference sequence). V was trimmed by 4 bases and J by 0 bases, leaving 16 bases between them. The CDR3 has 18 residues. CDR3 region: CASSRGGGGLSGANVLTF. The CDR3 bases are TGTGCCAGCAGCCGAGGGGGGGGCGGCCTCTCTGGGGCCAACGTCCTGACTTTC.

The chain couples TRBV27 to TRBJ1-3, with 7 bases lining up with TRBD1. V gave up 6 bases and J gave up 2 bases; unmatched junction bases: 1. Germline assignment: CDR1 MNHEY and CDR2 SMNVEV (reference sequence). This CDR3 is 13 amino acids long. The CDR3 sequence: CASSTGAGNTIYF. CDR3 nucleotides: TGTGCCAGCAGCACAGGGGCTGGAAACACCATATATTTT.

The V gene is TRBV9, the J gene TRBJ1-1; D is ambiguous. V was cut by 3 bases and J by 3 bases, with 9 bases left in between. Germline V gene data show CDR1 as SGDLS and CDR2 as YYNGEE. The CDR3 consists of 13 residues. The DNA of the CDR3 is TGTGCCAGCAGCGCCCACACAGACACTGAAGCTTTCTTT. Translation: CASSAHTDTEAFF.

This sequence joins TRBV11-2 and TRBJ1-6, with TRBD1 matching 8 bases. Germline loops: CDR1 SGHAT, CDR2 FQNNGV. There are 15 residues in the CDR3. The V gene end was trimmed by 3 bases and the J gene end by 7 bases; junction bases not matched to a gene: 5. CDR3 in amino acids: CASSFVPGGNSPLHF. The CDR3 DNA is TGTGCCAGCAGCTTTGTACCAGGGGGCAATTCACCCCTCCACTTT.

The chain links TRBV19 to TRBJ2-5; D is unclear. The CDR3 extends over 15 amino acids. The germline V and J ends were trimmed by 1 base and 0 bases, with 9 bases remaining between them. Germline CDR1 reads LNHDA; CDR2 reads SQIVND (reference sequence). CDR3 bases: TGTGCCAGTAGTATAGCACACCCGTACCAAGAGACCCAGTACTTC. Its protein is CASSIAHPYQETQYF.

The CDR3 loop reads CASSLQNYGYTF. As DNA, the CDR3 is TGTGCCAGCAGCTTACAGAACTATGGCTACACCTTC. J is TRBJ1-2 and V is TRBV28; D is ambiguous. The CDR3 sequence is 12 residues long. Trimming left V 6 bases short and J 2 bases short, with 7 bases between. Germline-derived CDR1 and CDR2 are MDHEN and SYDVKM.

The genes are TRBV6-4 and TRBJ2-1; 13 bases are shared with TRBD2. V shed 4 bases and J 7 bases; nucleotides not matched to a gene: 16. Per germline, CDR1 MRHNA and CDR2 SNTAGT. This CDR3 has 19 residues. CDR3 DNA sequence: TGTGCCAGCAGTGCAACGGGACTAGCGGGACAAGAAGGCAGGAATGAGCAGTTCTTC. Residues: CASSATGLAGQEGRNEQFF.

V and J are TRBV7-9 and TRBJ2-1; 13 bases agree with TRBD2. Germline-derived CDR1 and CDR2 are SEHNR and FQNEAQ (reference sequence). V was pared by 1 base and J by 2 bases, with 8 bases of the junction left unmatched. The CDR3 has 19 amino acids. CDR3 bases: TGTGCCAGCAGCTTAGGGACTAGCGGGAGAGGAGAGGCCTACAATGAGCAGTTCTTC. Residues: CASSLGTSGRGEAYNEQFF.

This clone was detected many times. The V and J genes are TRBV27 and TRBJ2-1; TRBD2 agrees at 9 bases. The CDR3 runs to 15 residues. Germline V gives CDR1 MNHEY, CDR2 SMNVEV (reference sequence). V trimming: 4 bases; J trimming: 8 bases; junction bases outside the gene matches: 9. This CDR3 is CASSSISGSRDEQFF. CDR3 sequence (DNA): TGTGCCAGCAGTTCAATTAGCGGGAGTAGAGATGAGCAGTTCTTC.

In its sample, this clone was seen a few times. This chain links TRBV2 with TRBJ1-1; the D gene is possibly TRBD1 (5 bases). Trimming left V 6 bases short and J 6 bases short, with 8 bases between. The CDR3 spans 11 residues. The V gene's germline CDR1 is SNHLY and CDR2 FYNNEI. The DNA for the CDR3 is TGTGCCAGCAGACTGGGGCCTGAAGCTTTCTTT. This translates into CASRLGPEAFF.

The sample holds one count of this clone. The chain carries TRBV28 and TRBJ2-7; the match to TRBD2 covers 7 bases. In germline, CDR1 is MDHEN, CDR2 SYDVKM. V shed 8 bases, J shed 6 bases, and the junction held 10 bases outside the gene matches. The CDR3 has 13 residues. Here the CDR3 reads CASFGRGDPEQYF. In DNA form, the CDR3 reads TGTGCCAGCTTCGGACGGGGGGACCCCGAGCAGTACTTC.

The genes are TRBV2 and TRBJ2-5, with 11 bases that match TRBD2. The junction had 1 base not matched to a gene; V was cut back by 3 bases and J by 1 base. CDR1 is SNHLY and CDR2 is FYNNEI in the germline V gene. The CDR3 runs to 15 residues. The CDR3 region has the DNA TGTGCCAGCAGTGAGGGGACTAGCGGCCAAGAGACCCAGTACTTC. The encoded protein is CASSEGTSGQETQYF.

The chain employs TRBV7-2 and TRBJ2-4, with D uncertain. The CDR3 totals 14 residues. V gave up 1 base and J gave up 2 bases, with 6 bases separating them. The germline V gene encodes CDR1 SGHTA and CDR2 FQGNSA. For the CDR3, the DNA is TGTGCCAGCAGCTTAGAAAACTCCAAAAACATTCAGTACTTC. Its translation: CASSLENSKNIQYF.